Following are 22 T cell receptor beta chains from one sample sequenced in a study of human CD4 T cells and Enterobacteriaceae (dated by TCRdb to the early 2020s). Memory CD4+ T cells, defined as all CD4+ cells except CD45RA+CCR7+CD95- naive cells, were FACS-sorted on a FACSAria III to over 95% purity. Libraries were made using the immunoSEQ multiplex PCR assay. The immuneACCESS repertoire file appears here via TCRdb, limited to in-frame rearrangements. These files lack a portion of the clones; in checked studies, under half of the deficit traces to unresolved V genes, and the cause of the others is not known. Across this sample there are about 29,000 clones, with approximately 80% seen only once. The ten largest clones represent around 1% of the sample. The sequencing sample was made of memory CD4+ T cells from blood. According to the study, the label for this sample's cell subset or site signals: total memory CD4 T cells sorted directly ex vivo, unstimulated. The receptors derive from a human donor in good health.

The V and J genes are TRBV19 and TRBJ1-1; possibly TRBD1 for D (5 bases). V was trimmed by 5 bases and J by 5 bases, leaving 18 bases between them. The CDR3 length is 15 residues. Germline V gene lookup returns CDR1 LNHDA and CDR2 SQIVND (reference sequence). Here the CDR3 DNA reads TGTGCCAGTAGTCCCCGGGACCGCTTGGGGACTGAAGCTTTCTTT. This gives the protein CASSPRDRLGTEAFF.

The DNA for the CDR3 is TGTGCCAGCAGCCCCGGGGGACAGTCTGGTGGCTACACCTTC. Protein: CASSPGGQSGGYTF. The gene calls are TRBV7-8 and TRBJ1-2; 7 positions agree with TRBD1. Germline V gene lookup returns CDR1 SGHVS and CDR2 FQNEAQ. The CDR3 totals 14 residues. The V and J ends lost 5 bases and 7 bases, in that order; junction bases with no gene match: 10.

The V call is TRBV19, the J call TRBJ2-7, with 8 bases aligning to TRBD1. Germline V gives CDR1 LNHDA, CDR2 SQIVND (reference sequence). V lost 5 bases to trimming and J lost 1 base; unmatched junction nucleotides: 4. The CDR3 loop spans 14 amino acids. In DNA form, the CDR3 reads TGTGCCAGTAGTGCATACAGGGGGTCCTACGAGCAGTACTTC. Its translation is CASSAYRGSYEQYF.

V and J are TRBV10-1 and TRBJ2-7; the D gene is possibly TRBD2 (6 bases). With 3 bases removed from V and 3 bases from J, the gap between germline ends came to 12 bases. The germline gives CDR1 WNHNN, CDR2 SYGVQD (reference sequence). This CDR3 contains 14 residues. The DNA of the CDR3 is TGCGCCAGCAGTGAAGGAGGGACCGGCTACGAGCAGTACTTC. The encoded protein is CASSEGGTGYEQYF.

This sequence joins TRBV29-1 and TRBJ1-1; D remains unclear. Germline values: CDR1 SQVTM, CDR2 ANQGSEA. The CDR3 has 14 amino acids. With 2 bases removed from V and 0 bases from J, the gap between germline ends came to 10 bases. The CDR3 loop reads CSVEKALMNTEAFF. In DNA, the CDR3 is TGCAGCGTTGAAAAGGCGCTAATGAACACTGAAGCTTTCTTT. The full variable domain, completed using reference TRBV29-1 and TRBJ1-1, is SAVISQKPSRDICQRGTSLTIQCQVDSQVTMMFWYRQQPGQSLTLIATANQGSEATYESGFVIDKFPISRPNLTFSTLTVSNMSPEDSSIYLCSVEKALMNTEAFFGQGTRLTVV.

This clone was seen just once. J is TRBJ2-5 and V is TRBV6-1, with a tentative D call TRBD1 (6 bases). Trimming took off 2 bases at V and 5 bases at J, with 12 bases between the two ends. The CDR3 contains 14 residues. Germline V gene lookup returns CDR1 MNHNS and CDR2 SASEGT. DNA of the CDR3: TGTGCCAGCAGTGAATCGAAGGGGGAGGAGACCCAGTACTTC. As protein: CASSESKGEETQYF.

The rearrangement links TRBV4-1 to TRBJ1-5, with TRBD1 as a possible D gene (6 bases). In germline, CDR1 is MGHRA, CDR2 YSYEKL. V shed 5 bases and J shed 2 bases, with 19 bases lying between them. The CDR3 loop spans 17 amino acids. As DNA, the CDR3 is TGCGCCAGCAGCTCTTACGAGAGGGGGATAGGCAATCAGCCCCAGCATTTT. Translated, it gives CASSSYERGIGNQPQHF.

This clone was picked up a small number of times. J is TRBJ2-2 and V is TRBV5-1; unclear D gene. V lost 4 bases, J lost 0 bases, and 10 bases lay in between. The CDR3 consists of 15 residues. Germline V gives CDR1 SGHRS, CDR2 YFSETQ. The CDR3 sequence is CASSMDTANTGELFF. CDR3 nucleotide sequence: TGCGCCAGCAGCATGGATACGGCGAACACCGGGGAGCTGTTTTTT.

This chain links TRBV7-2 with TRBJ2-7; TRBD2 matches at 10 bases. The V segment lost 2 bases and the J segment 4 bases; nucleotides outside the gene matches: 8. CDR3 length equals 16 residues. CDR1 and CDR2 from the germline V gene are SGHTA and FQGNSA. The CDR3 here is CASSLNPSGGRYEQYF. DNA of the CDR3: TGTGCCAGCAGCTTAAACCCTAGCGGGGGCAGATACGAGCAGTACTTC.

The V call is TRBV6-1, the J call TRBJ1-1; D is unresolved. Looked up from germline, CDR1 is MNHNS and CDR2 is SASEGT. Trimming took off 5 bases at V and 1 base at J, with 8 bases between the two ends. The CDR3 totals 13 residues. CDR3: CASSPAPNTEAFF. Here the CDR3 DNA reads TGTGCCAGCAGTCCCGCTCCGAACACTGAAGCTTTCTTT.

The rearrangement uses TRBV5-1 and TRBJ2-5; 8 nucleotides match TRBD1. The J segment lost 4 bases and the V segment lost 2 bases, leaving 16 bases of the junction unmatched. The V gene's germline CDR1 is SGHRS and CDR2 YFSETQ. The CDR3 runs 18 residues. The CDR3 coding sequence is TGCGCCAGCAGCTTAGGACAGGGAACAAACGGGAAAGGAGAGACCCAGTACTTC. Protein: CASSLGQGTNGKGETQYF.

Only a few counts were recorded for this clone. The CDR3 DNA reads as TGTGCCAGCAGCGTATTTTCACAGCCATTCGAGGGCTACACCTTC. Translating it yields CASSVFSQPFEGYTF. This chain uses TRBV9 with TRBJ1-2; D is ambiguous. The CDR3 sequence is 15 residues long. The germline CDR1 and CDR2 sequences are SGDLS and YYNGEE. Trimming pared 1 base from V and 8 bases from J, leaving 18 bases between.

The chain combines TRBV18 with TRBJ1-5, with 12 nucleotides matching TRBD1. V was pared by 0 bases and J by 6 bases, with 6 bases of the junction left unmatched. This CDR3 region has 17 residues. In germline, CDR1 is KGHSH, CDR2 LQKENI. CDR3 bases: TGTGCCAGCTCACCACCTATCTTGGGACAGGGGGCTCAGCCCCAGCATTTT. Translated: CASSPPILGQGAQPQHF. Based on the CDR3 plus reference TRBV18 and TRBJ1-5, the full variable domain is NAGVMQNPRHLVRRRGQEARLRCSPMKGHSHVYWYRQLPEEGLKFMVYLQKENIIDESGMPKERFSAEFPKEGPSILRIQQVVRGDSAAYFCASSPPILGQGAQPQHFGDGTRLSIL.

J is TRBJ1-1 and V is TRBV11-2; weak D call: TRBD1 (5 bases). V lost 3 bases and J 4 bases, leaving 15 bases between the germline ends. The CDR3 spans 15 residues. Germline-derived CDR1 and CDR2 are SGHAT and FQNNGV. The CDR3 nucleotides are TGTGCCAGCAGCTTTCTCCGGGAGGGACCCACTGAAGCTTTCTTT. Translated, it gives CASSFLREGPTEAFF.

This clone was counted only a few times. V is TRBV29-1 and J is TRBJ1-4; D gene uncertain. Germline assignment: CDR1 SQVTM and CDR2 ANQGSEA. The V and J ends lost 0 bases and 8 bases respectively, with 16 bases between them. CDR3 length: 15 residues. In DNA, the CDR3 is TGCAGCGTTGAAGATTACCGGGTTTCCGAGGAAAAACTGTTTTTT. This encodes CSVEDYRVSEEKLFF.

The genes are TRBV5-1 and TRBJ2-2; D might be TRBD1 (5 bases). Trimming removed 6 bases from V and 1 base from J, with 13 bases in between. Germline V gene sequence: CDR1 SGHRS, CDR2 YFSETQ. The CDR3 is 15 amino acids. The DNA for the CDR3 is TGCGCCAGCACCCAAAGTCAGGGGAACACCGGGGAGCTGTTTTTT. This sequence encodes CASTQSQGNTGELFF.

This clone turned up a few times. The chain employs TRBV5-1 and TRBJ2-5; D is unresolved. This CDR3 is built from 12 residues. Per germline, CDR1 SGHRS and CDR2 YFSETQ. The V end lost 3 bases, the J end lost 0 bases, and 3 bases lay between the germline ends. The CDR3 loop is CASSYDQETQYF. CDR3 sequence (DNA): TGCGCCAGCAGCTACGACCAAGAGACCCAGTACTTC.

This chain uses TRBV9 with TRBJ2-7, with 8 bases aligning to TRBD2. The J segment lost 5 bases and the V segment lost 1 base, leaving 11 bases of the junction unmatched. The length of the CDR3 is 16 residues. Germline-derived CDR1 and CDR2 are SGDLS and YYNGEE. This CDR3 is CASSVTSGHTGNEQYF. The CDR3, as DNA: TGTGCCAGCAGCGTAACTAGCGGCCACACCGGTAACGAGCAGTACTTC.

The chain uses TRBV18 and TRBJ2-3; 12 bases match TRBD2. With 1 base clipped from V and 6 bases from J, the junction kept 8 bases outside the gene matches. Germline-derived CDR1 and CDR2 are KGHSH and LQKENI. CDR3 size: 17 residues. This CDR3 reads CASSPRPSGGALDTQYF. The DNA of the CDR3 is TGTGCCAGCTCACCACGGCCTAGCGGGGGGGCCTTGGATACGCAGTATTTT.

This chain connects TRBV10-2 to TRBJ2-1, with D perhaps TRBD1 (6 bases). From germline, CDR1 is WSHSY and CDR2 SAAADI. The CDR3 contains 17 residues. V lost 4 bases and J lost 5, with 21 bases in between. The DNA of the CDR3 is TGCGCCAGCAGTGCCCTAGCTAACAGGGCTAATCACAATGAGCAGTTCTTC. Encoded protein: CASSALANRANHNEQFF.

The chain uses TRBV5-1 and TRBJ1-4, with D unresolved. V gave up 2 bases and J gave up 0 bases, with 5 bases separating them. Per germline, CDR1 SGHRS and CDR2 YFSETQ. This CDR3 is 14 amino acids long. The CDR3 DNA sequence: TGCGCCAGCAGCTTAGGATCAACTAATGAAAAACTGTTTTTT. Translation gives CASSLGSTNEKLFF.

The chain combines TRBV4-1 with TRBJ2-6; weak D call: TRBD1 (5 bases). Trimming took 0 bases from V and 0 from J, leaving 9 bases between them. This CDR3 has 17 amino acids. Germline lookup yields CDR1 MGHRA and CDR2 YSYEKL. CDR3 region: CASSQDPGRSGANVLTF. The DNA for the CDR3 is TGCGCCAGCAGCCAAGACCCAGGGCGCTCTGGGGCCAACGTCCTGACTTTC.